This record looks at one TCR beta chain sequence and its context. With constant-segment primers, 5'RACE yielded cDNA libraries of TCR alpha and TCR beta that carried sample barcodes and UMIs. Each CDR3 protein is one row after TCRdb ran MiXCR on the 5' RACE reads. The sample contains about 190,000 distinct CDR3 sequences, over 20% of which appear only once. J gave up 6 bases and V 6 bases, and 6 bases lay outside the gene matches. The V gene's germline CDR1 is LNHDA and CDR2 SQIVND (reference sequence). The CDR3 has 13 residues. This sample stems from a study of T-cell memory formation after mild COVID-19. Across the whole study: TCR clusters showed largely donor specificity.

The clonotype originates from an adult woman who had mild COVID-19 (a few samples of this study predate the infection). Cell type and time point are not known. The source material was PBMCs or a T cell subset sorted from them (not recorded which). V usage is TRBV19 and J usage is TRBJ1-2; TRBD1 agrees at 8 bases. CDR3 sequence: CASSWGQADGYTF. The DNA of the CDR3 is TGTGCCAGTAGCTGGGGACAGGCGGATGGCTACACCTTC.